The T cell receptor beta chain described here comes from a study of blood T cell repertoires in COVID-19. Study at large: Specimens from acute and convalescent COVID-19 originated in the United States, Italy and Spain. T cells, B-cell-depleted T cells, or PBMCs provided the cDNA or gDNA that served as material.

This clone was seen just once. The CDR3 is 16 residues long. The ends lost 3 bases at V and 3 bases at J; junction bases unmatched: 14. Germline V gives CDR1 DFQATT, CDR2 SNEGSKA (reference sequence). Per the authors' pipeline: Amplification from reference gene primers served as the basis for estimated nucleated cell counts. This table comes from immunoSEQ multiplex PCR, and its TCRdb copy is limited to in-frame clones, with some not included. The V and J calls and clone size were taken over from that table, and D and trimming were inferred from the DNA. This sample yields some 48,000 clones, of which just over 90% are seen a single time; approximately 5% belongs to the top ten.

The source of this sequence is a man aged 65 to 79 with acute or convalescent COVID-19. The chain recombines TRBV20-1 with TRBJ2-7; 7 bases align to TRBD1. Sequenced material: peripheral blood. The CDR3 DNA reads as TGCAGTGCTAGTGGGGGCACAGGGGCTCGGGACTACGAGCAGTACTTC. Its translation: CSASGGTGARDYEQYF.